This T cell receptor beta chain emerged from a study of response to subunit inactivated influenza vaccine. Trimming stripped 4 bases from V and 4 bases from J, with 12 bases between. Germline values: CDR1 MNHEY, CDR2 SVGEGT. The CDR3 length is 14 residues. This clonotype has just a few counts. Each CDR3 protein gets one entry after TCRdb re-called the RT-PCR reads with MiXCR. The sample holds under 500,000 distinct CDR3 sequences; approximately 11% are singletons and the top ten take about 12%. This chain links TRBV6-2 or TRBV6-3 with TRBJ2-3; D call uncertain. This receptor was taken from a man aged 45-65 years who received an inactivated influenza vaccine. Material: PBMCs from blood, obtained more than 35 days after vaccination. Here the CDR3 reads CASSSLSRADTQYF. The CDR3, as DNA: TGTGCCAGCAGTTCCCTCTCTCGCGCAGATACGCAGTATTTT.